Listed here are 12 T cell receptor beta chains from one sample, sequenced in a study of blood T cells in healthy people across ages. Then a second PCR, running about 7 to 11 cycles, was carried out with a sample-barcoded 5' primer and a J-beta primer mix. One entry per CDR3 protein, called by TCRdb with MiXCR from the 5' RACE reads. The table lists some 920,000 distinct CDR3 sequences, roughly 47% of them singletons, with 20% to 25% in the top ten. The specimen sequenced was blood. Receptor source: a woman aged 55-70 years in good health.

CDR3 residues: CASSQLEPHTQYF. The CDR3 region has the DNA TGCGCCAGCAGCCAATTGGAGCCACATACGCAGTATTTT. V gene TRBV4-1 combines with J gene TRBJ2-3; D not resolved. The CDR3 sequence is 13 residues long. Germline assignment: CDR1 MGHRA and CDR2 YSYEKL. V lost 2 bases to trimming and J lost 7 bases, with 10 bases between them.

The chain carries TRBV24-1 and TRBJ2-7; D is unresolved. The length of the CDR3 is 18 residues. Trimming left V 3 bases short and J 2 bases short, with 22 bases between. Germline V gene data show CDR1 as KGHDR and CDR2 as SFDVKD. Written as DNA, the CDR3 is TGTGCCACCAGTGATCTCCCTTGGACCTCATCGGACCCCTACGAGCAGTACTTC. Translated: CATSDLPWTSSDPYEQYF.

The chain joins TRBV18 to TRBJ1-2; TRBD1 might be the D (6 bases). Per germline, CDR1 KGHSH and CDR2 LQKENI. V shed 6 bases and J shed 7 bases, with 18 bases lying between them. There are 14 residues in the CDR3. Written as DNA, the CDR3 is TGTGCCAGCTCGCCGGCCCCAGGGGACACTGGCTACACCTTC. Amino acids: CASSPAPGDTGYTF. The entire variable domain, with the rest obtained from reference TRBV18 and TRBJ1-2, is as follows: NAGVMQNPRHLVRRRGQEARLRCSPMKGHSHVYWYRQLPEEGLKFMVYLQKENIIDESGMPKERFSAEFPKEGPSILRIQQVVRGDSAAYFCASSPAPGDTGYTFGSGTRLTVV.

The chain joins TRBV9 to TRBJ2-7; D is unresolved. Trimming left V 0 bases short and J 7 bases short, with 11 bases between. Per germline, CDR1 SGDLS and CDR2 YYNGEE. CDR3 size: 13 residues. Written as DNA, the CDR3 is TGTGCCAGCAGCGTAGGATGGGTTGGTGAGCAGTACTTC. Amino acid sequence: CASSVGWVGEQYF.

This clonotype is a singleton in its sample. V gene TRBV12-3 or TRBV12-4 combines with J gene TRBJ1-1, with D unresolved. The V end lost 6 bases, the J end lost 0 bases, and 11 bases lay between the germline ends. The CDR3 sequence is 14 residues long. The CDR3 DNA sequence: TGTGCCAGCAGACCCCACTCCATGAACACTGAAGCTTTCTTT. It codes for CASRPHSMNTEAFF.

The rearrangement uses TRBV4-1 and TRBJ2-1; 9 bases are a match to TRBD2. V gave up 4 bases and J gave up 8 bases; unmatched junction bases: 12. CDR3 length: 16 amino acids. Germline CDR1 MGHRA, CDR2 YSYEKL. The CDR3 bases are TGCGCCAGCAGCCGCCGACAGGTAGCGGGAGCGGATGAGCAGTTCTTC. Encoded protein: CASSRRQVAGADEQFF.

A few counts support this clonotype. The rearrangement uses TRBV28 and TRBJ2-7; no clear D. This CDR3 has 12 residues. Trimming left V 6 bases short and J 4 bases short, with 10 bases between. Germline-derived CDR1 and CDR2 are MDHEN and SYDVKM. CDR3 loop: CASRSDLYEQYF. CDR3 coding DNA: TGTGCCAGCAGGTCCGACTTGTACGAGCAGTACTTC. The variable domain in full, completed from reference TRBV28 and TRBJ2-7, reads DVKVTQSSRYLVKRTGEKVFLECVQDMDHENMFWYRQDPGLGLRLIYFSYDVKMKEKGDIPEGYSVSREKKERFSLILESASTNQTSMYLCASRSDLYEQYFGPGTRLTVT.

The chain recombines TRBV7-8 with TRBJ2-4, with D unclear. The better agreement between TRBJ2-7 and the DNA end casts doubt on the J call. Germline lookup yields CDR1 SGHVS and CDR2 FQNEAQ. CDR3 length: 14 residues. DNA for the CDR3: TGTGCCAGCAGTGTCGACCTTATAGGCTACGAGCAGTACTTC. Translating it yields CASSVDLIGYEQYF.

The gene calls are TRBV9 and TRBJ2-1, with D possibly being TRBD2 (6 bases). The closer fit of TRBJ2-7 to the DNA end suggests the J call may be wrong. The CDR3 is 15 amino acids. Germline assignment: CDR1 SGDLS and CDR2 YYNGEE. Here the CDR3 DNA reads TGTGCCAGCAGCGTAGCGGGGGTCTCCTACAATGAGCAGTACTTC. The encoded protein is CASSVAGVSYNEQYF.

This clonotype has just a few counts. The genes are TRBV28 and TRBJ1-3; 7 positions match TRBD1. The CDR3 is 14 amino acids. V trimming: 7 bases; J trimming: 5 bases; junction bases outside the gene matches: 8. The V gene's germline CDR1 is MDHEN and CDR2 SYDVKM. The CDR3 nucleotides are TGTGCCAGCAAAACAGACAGGGTCCGAAACACCATATATTTT. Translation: CASKTDRVRNTIYF.

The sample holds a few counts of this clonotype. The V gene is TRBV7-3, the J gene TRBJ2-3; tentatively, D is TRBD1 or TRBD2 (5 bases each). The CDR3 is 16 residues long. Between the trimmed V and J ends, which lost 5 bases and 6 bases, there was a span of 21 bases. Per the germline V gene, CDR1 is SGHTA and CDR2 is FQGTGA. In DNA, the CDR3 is TGTGCCAGCAGCCCCGGGGTAGTCCAGGGTGGCGATACGCAGTATTTT. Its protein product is CASSPGVVQGGDTQYF.

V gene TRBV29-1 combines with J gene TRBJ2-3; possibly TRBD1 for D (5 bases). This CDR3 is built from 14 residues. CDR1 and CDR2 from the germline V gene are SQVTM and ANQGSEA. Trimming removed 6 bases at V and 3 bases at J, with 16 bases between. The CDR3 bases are TGCAGCGTAATCCAGGGATCTTGGACAGATACGCAGTATTTT. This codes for CSVIQGSWTDTQYF.